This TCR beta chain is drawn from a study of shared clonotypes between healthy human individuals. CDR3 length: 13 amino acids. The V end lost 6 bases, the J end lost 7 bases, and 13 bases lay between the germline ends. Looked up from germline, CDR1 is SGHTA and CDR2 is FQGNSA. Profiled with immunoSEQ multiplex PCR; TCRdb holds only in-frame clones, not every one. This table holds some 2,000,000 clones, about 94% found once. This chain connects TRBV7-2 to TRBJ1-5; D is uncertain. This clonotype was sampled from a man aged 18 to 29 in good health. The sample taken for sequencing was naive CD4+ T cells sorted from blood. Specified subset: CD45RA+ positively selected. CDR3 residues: CASSQSTQQPQHF. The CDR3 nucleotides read TGTGCCAGCAGTCAATCCACACAGCAGCCCCAGCATTTT.